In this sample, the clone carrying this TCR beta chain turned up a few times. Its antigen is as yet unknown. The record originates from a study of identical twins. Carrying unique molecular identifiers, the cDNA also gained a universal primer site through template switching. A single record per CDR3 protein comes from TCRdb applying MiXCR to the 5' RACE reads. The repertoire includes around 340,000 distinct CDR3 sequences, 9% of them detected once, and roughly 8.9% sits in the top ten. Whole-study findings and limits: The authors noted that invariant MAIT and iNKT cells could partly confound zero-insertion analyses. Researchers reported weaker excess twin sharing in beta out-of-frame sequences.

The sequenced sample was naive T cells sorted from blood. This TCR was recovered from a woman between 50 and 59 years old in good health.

This CDR3 reads CSARDRGIPRNTEAFF. CDR3 in DNA: TGCAGTGCTAGAGATAGGGGGATTCCGAGGAACACTGAAGCTTTCTTT. This chain joins TRBV20-1 and TRBJ1-1; D perhaps matches TRBD1 (6 bases). Germline loops: CDR1 DFQATT, CDR2 SNEGSKA (reference sequence). There are 16 residues in the CDR3. Deletions cut 0 bases from V and 1 base from J, with 15 bases between.